This is a list of T cell receptor beta chains from one sample in a study of vaccination and CD4 T cells after COVID-19. Each CDR3 protein gets one entry after TCRdb re-called the PCR reads with MiXCR. Of roughly 7,000 distinct CDR3 sequences in the sample, about 30% were seen once. These receptors are not linked to any known antigen. Source material: CD4+ T cells from blood, cultured in vitro. All receptors come from a human donor in good health. Each CDR3 is given with its conserved first and last residue. A D gene is named only where the DNA matches it firmly.

-,12,TRBV11-2,CASSLVFSEAFF
-,12,TRBV20-1,CSVVATTDTQYF
-,15,TRBV6-2/TRBV6-3,CASTDTRGSSYEQYF
TRBD1,13,TRBV29-1,CSIQGSGANVLTF
TRBD1,15,TRBV6-1,CASSGGQTSTDTQYF
-,13,TRBV20-1,CSAAGLASYEQYF
-,13,TRBV19,CASSIRIGLEAFF
TRBD1,16,TRBV6-5,CASSYKGQSRGYGYTF
TRBD2,11,TRBV28,CASPGRNEQFF
-,17,TRBV6-1,CASSETPGTSGANVLTF
TRBD2,16,TRBV20-1,CSATPRRGRRQETQYF
TRBD1,14,TRBV19,CASTDRAVNQPQHF
TRBD1,13,TRBV10-3,CAIRDRANYGYTF
-,16,TRBV28,CASSPLDLYSNQPQHF
-,15,TRBV15,CATSRGLATNEKLFF
TRBD2,15,TRBV20-1,CSASSTSGRGYEQFF
-,14,TRBV20-1,CSAKKGRNTGELFF
TRBD1,14,TRBV20-1,CSAPQGASRHTIYF
TRBD2,14,TRBV28,CASSLGGLAHEQYF
-,17,TRBV7-3,CASSLRSLPASYNEQFF
-,12,TRBV19,CASSIRGGEAFF
-,16,TRBV4-2,CASSQLADTNTGELFF
-,12,TRBV28,CASQSGAYRYTF
-,22,TRBV7-2,CASSLELAGGEQYFGPGTEAFF
-,13,TRBV6-1,CASRPGINYEQYF
-,12,TRBV7-3,CASSLADGELFF
-,13,TRBV5-6,CASSLSRGKTQYF
-,12,TRBV7-2,CASSTQPYGYTF
-,13,TRBV25-1,CASSVVEVGTQYF
-,15,TRBV20-1,CSARDQGSSTDTQYF
-,14,TRBV6-5,CASSYGVADNEQFF
TRBD2,17,TRBV6-1,CASSELGTSGTAYEQYF
-,16,TRBV5-4,CASSLAVVGTAGELFF
TRBD2,16,TRBV7-2,CASSPSGRAYYNEQFF
-,18,TRBV5-6,CASSLVGSETGRVYEQYF
-,13,TRBV2,CASSFNTGTEAFF
TRBD2,15,TRBV28,CASSNIQRERNEQFF
-,16,TRBV20-1,CSARDQGGRPSYEQYF
-,13,TRBV7-2,CASSLAFDIGYTF
TRBD2,20,TRBV6-2/TRBV6-3,CASSRFYIQRTSGSTDTQYF
-,14,TRBV7-9,CASAGKLGEETQYF
TRBD2,13,TRBV28,CASTLAGGDEQYF
-,14,TRBV10-1,CASSNSVVFYEQYF
TRBD2,17,TRBV6-1,CASKWTSGRAGTDTQYF
-,14,TRBV7-9,CASSFGGNQETQYF
-,11,TRBV29-1,CSGTSTDTQYF
TRBD2,18,TRBV20-1,CSTRDRASGRKYTGELFF
TRBD2,16,TRBV27,CASSPPSGRGSYEQYF
TRBD2,13,TRBV30,CAWSGTSGHEQFF